A selection of T cell receptor beta chains follows, all from one sample in a study of T cell repertoires in ileal Crohn's disease. Generated by immunoSEQ multiplex PCR, the TCRdb table keeps only in-frame clones and is missing some. The sample lists 2,000 to 2,500 clones; roughly 87% were seen once. Input material: ileal tissue. Receptors originate from an adult with Crohn's disease. The CDR3 runs from the conserved cysteine through the conserved F or W. D genes are given only for firm matches. The size of a clone is reported for some rows only, either as once, few or many, or as a class for expanded clones.

V	size	J	D	DNA	CDR3
TRBV6-1	-	TRBJ1-2	TRBD1	TGTGCCAGCACTGGGGACAGCGGCTATGGCTACACCTTC	CASTGDSGYGYTF
TRBV4-3	once	TRBJ2-7	-	TGCGCCAGCAGCCAAGACTGGCGGGGCGCCCTAAACGAGCAGTACTTC	CASSQDWRGALNEQYF
TRBV6-1	-	TRBJ2-7	TRBD1	TGTGCCAGCTCCGGGACAGGGCGGAACGAGCAGTACTTC	CASSGTGRNEQYF
TRBV7-3	-	TRBJ2-1	TRBD1	TGTGCCAGCAGCCCTTCACCCGGGACAGGGGGCGGTGAGCAGTTCTTC	CASSPSPGTGGGEQFF
TRBV9	once	TRBJ1-6	-	TGTGCCAGCAGCGTACGCGCGTTGAATTCACCCCTCCACTTT	CASSVRALNSPLHF
TRBV6-5	-	TRBJ1-1	-	TGTGCCAGCAGTTCCCCCCGGAGTTGGAGCACTGAAGCTTTCTTT	CASSSPRSWSTEAFF
TRBV4-3	-	TRBJ1-6	-	TGCGCCAGCAGCAGCGGGAGCTCCTATAATTCACCCCTCCACTTT	CASSSGSSYNSPLHF
TRBV6-6	-	TRBJ1-1	-	TGTGCCAGCATCTTAGTAGGGGTGAACACTGAAGCTTTCTTT	CASILVGVNTEAFF
TRBV25-1	-	TRBJ1-1	-	TGTGCCAGCAGTGAATATCGGGGGACTGAAGCCTTCTTT	CASSEYRGTEAFF
TRBV5-4	-	TRBJ2-3	TRBD2	TGTGCCAGCAGTAAAGCGGGAAGCACAGATACGCAGTATTTT	CASSKAGSTDTQYF
TRBV2	-	TRBJ2-4	TRBD1	TGTGCCAGCAGCGGCCCGGGACAGGGGCTAGCCAAAAACATTCAGTACTTC	CASSGPGQGLAKNIQYF
TRBV4-3	-	TRBJ1-6	-	TGCGCCAGCAGCCAGGGTGGAGAGTCACCCCTCCACTTT	CASSQGGESPLHF
TRBV27	-	TRBJ1-5	-	TGTGCCAGCAGTTTGAGGACAGAACGCAATCAGCCCCAGCATTTT	CASSLRTERNQPQHF
TRBV19	-	TRBJ1-1	-	TGTGCCACCATGACAGGTCTCATGAACACTGAAGCTTTCTTT	CATMTGLMNTEAFF
TRBV7-9	once	TRBJ2-3	-	TGTGCCAGCAGCTTCCCCCCGCAGGGTCGCGCAGATACGCAGTATTTT	CASSFPPQGRADTQYF
TRBV14	-	TRBJ1-1	-	TGTGCCAGCAGCCAGTACTTACTGGCTTTCTTT	CASSQYLLAFF
TRBV18	-	TRBJ1-5	-	TGTGCCAGCTCACGGGGAGTGGGAAATCAGCCCCAGCATTTT	CASSRGVGNQPQHF
TRBV4-1	-	TRBJ1-1	TRBD1	TGCGCCAGCAGCCCGGGACAGGGAAGGGGGAACACTGAAGCTTTCTTT	CASSPGQGRGNTEAFF
TRBV4-1	-	TRBJ2-6	TRBD2	TGCGCCAGCAGCCCGCAACTACTAGCGTTGAACTCTGGGGCCAACGTCCTGACTTTC	CASSPQLLALNSGANVLTF
TRBV7-9	-	TRBJ1-2	TRBD1	TGTGCCAGCAGCACTTCAGGACAGGACTATGGCTACACCTTC	CASSTSGQDYGYTF
TRBV7-6	-	TRBJ1-2	-	TGTGCCAGCAGCTTAGGCGCAGGGCTCGCTAACTATGGCTACACCTTC	CASSLGAGLANYGYTF
TRBV18	-	TRBJ2-1	TRBD1	TGTGCCAGCTCCTCCCGGGACAGTCACGATGAGCAGTTCTTC	CASSSRDSHDEQFF
TRBV5-4	-	TRBJ1-2	TRBD1	TGTGCCAGCAGCTTCCTACAGGGGGCAGATGGCTACACCTTC	CASSFLQGADGYTF
TRBV9	few	TRBJ2-5	TRBD2	TGTGCCAGCAGCCCCAGGGTAGCGGGCCTCCAAGAGACCCAGTACTTC	CASSPRVAGLQETQYF
TRBV9	-	TRBJ1-1	-	TGTGCCAGCAGCGTAGTAGTTACGGGCACTGAAGCTTTCTTT	CASSVVVTGTEAFF
TRBV5-1	-	TRBJ2-5	-	TGCGCCAGCAGCTTCGGAGCGGAGCAAGAGACCCAGTACTTC	CASSFGAEQETQYF
TRBV5-8	-	TRBJ1-5	-	TGTGCCAGCAGCTTGGACAGTAGCAATCAGCCCCAGCATTTT	CASSLDSSNQPQHF
TRBV29-1	-	TRBJ2-5	TRBD2	TGCAGCGCTACCCTAGCGGAAGAGACCCAGTACTTC	CSATLAEETQYF
TRBV5-5	-	TRBJ1-6	-	TGTGCCAGCAGCTCGCGGGACGGGGAATTCACACCCCTCCACTTT	CASSSRDGEFTPLHF
TRBV18	-	TRBJ2-3	TRBD1	TGTGCCAGCTCACCACCTAACAGGGGGCAGGGCACAGATACGCAGTATTTT	CASSPPNRGQGTDTQYF
TRBV11-3	-	TRBJ2-3	TRBD1	TGTGCCAGCAGCTTAGGGACAGGGGGCACAGATACGCAGTATTTT	CASSLGTGGTDTQYF
TRBV14	-	TRBJ1-1	-	TGTGCCAGCAGCCAAGAGGCCCGGAGGAACACTGAAGCTTTCTTT	CASSQEARRNTEAFF
TRBV6-5	-	TRBJ1-1	-	TGTGCCAGCAGATCTACACAGTTGAACACTGAAGCTTTCTTT	CASRSTQLNTEAFF
TRBV7-2	-	TRBJ1-1	-	TGTGCCAGCAGCCCCACACCCGCGGGAAACACTGAAGCTTTCTTT	CASSPTPAGNTEAFF
TRBV5-8	-	TRBJ1-4	-	TGTGCCAGCAGCGACCCGGTATCGCGGGAAAAACTGTTTTTT	CASSDPVSREKLFF
TRBV5-1	-	TRBJ1-4	TRBD1	TGCGCCAGCAGCCTTTGGGACAGCCAAAATGAAAAACTGTTTTTT	CASSLWDSQNEKLFF
TRBV18	-	TRBJ1-1	-	TGTGCCAGCTCACCATTACGGGTAGGGGATGCTGAAGCTTTCTTT	CASSPLRVGDAEAFF
TRBV14	-	TRBJ1-5	-	TGTGCCAGCAGCAGGACAGTGAATCAGCCCCAGCATTTT	CASSRTVNQPQHF
TRBV27	-	TRBJ1-1	-	TGTGCCAGCAGTTTAAATGGCGGGTCCTGGATGAACACTGAAGCTTTCTTT	CASSLNGGSWMNTEAFF
TRBV7-8	-	TRBJ2-7	-	TGTGCCAGCAGCTTAGAACAGTTCTCCTACGAGCAGTACTTC	CASSLEQFSYEQYF
TRBV11-1	-	TRBJ1-1	-	TGTGCCAGCAGCCCGCGAAAGGGGGACGAGACTGAAGCTTTCTTT	CASSPRKGDETEAFF
TRBV2	few	TRBJ2-7	TRBD2	TGTGCCAGCAGTGAAGCAGGGCGGGGGGGCTACGAGCAGTACTTC	CASSEAGRGGYEQYF
TRBV5-1	once	TRBJ1-2	-	TGCGCCAGCAGCTTGGCGTCGGGGAGGGGCTACACCTTC	CASSLASGRGYTF
TRBV5-4	-	TRBJ1-2	TRBD1	TGTGCCAGCAGCGCCCGGGACAGGGGGCCGAGCTACACCTTC	CASSARDRGPSYTF
TRBV25-1	-	TRBJ2-2	TRBD2	TGTGCCAGCAGGAAGACTAGCGGGCGGGGCGGGGAGCTGTTTTTT	CASRKTSGRGGELFF
TRBV5-4	-	TRBJ2-3	-	TGTGCCAGCAGCCAGGGACTGCCCGGGAGCACAGATACGCAGTATTTT	CASSQGLPGSTDTQYF
TRBV7-2	-	TRBJ2-2	TRBD2	TGTGCCAGCAGCTTAGGGGGGAGGGCGTCCGCGAACACCGGGGAGCTGTTTTTT	CASSLGGRASANTGELFF
TRBV25-1	-	TRBJ1-1	-	TGTGCCAGCAGTAAGACAGGAAAGACTGAAGCTTTCTTT	CASSKTGKTEAFF
TRBV6-1	-	TRBJ1-6	-	TGTGCCAGCAGTGAAGGCGATATGGGGGCTTTTTCACCCCTCCACTTT	CASSEGDMGAFSPLHF
TRBV2	-	TRBJ2-2	-	TGTGCCAGCAGTGTACGGCAGGGAAACACCGGGGAGCTGTTTTTT	CASSVRQGNTGELFF
TRBV10-2	-	TRBJ1-1	-	TGCGCCAGCACCCTGGACGGGATGAACACTGAAGCTTTCTTT	CASTLDGMNTEAFF
TRBV19	-	TRBJ2-5	TRBD2	TGTGCCAGTAGTAACGGGAGGAGGCAAGAGACCCAGTACTTC	CASSNGRRQETQYF